The sequence of this T cell receptor beta chain was determined in a study of T cells after yellow fever vaccination. About the study: SMART-Seq v4 Ultra Low Input prepared libraries from low-cell fractions. Findings and limits, study-wide: After the booster, roughly 96% of CD4 and roughly nine tenths of CD8 primary-response clones were re-detected. A secondary response was less intense yet reached its peak sooner, at day 5 versus 15.

TCRdb used MiXCR to reprocess the 5' RACE reads, holding one entry per CDR3 protein. The sample has under 550,000 distinct CDR3 sequences; around a fifth are singletons. This CDR3 has 17 amino acids. Germline CDR1 SGHRS, CDR2 YFSETQ. With 3 bases clipped from V and 2 bases from J, the junction kept 6 bases outside the gene matches. This clonotype was seen a handful of times. Antigen specificity is unknown. The clonotype was recovered from a man in his late teens or twenties who received the YFV17D yellow fever vaccine. The chain links TRBV5-1 to TRBJ2-3, with 13 bases matching TRBD2. The sample consisted of PBMCs, taken 20 to 25 days after the first yellow fever vaccination. CDR3 nucleotides: TGCGCCAGCAGCTGGGGACTAGCGGGGACCCTCACAGATACGCAGTATTTT. It codes for CASSWGLAGTLTDTQYF.